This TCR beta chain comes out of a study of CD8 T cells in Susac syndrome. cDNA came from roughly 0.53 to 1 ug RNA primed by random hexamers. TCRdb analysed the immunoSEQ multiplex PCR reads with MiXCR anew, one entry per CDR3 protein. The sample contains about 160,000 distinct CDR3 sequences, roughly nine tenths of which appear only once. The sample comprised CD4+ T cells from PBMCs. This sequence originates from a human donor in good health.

The DNA for the CDR3 is TGCGCCAGCAGCTTGGGGCGGGAGGTCTCCTACGAGCAGTACTTC. It encodes CASSLGREVSYEQYF. The rearrangement links TRBV5-1 to TRBJ2-7; 8 nucleotides align to TRBD2. The germline gives CDR1 SGHRS, CDR2 YFSETQ. The CDR3 spans 15 residues. The ends lost 0 bases at V and 0 bases at J; junction bases unmatched: 2. The full variable domain, in which reference TRBV5-1 and TRBJ2-7 provide the parts outside the CDR3, is KAGVTQTPRYLIKTRGQQVTLSCSPISGHRSVSWYQQTPGQGLQFLFEYFSETQRNKGNFPGRFSGRQFSNSRSEMNVSTLELGDSALYLCASSLGREVSYEQYFGPGTRLTVT.